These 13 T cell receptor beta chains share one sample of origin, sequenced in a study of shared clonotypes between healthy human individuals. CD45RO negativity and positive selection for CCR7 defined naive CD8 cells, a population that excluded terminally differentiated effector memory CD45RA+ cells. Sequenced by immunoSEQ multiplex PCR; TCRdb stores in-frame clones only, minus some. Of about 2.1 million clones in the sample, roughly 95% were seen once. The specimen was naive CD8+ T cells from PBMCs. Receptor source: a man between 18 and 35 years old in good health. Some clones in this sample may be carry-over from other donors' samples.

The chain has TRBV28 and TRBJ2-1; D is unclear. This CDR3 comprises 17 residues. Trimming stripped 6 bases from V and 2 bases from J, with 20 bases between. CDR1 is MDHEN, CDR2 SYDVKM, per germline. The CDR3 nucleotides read TGTGCCAGCAGCCTTGTTGATTTGGGGTCTACCTACAATGAGCAGTTCTTC. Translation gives CASSLVDLGSTYNEQFF.

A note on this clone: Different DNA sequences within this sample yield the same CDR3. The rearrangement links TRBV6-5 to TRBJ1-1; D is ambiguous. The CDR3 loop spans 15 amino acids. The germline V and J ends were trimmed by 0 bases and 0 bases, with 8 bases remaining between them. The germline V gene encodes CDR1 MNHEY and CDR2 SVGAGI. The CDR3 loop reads CASSYSGRMNTEAFF. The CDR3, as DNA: TGTGCCAGCAGTTACTCAGGACGCATGAACACTGAAGCTTTCTTT.

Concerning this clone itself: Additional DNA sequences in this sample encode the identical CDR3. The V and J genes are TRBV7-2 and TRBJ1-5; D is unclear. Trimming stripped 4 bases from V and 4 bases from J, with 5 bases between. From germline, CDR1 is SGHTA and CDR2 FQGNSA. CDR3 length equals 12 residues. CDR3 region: CASSSGNQPQHF. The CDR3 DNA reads TGTGCCAGCAGCTCCGGTAATCAGCCCCAGCATTTT.

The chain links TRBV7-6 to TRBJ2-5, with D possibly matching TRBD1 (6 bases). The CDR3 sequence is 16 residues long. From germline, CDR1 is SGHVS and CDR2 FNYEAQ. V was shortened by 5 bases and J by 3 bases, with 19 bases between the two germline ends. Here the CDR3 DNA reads TGTGCCAGCAGCCCAACACAGGGATTCAGGAAAGAGACCCAGTACTTC. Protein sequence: CASSPTQGFRKETQYF.

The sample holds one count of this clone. The CDR3 reads CASSKSEGGYGYTF. DNA for the CDR3: TGTGCCAGCAGCAAAAGTGAAGGAGGCTATGGCTACACCTTC. V usage is TRBV21-1 and J usage is TRBJ1-2. TRBV21-1 is tagged as a pseudogene. This CDR3 contains 14 residues.

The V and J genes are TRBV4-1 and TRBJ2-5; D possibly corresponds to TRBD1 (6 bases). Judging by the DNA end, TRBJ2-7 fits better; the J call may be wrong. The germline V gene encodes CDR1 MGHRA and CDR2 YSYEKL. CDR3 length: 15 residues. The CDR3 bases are TGCGCCAGCAGCCAAAGGGGGACACGCTTGTACGAGCAGTACTTC. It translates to CASSQRGTRLYEQYF.

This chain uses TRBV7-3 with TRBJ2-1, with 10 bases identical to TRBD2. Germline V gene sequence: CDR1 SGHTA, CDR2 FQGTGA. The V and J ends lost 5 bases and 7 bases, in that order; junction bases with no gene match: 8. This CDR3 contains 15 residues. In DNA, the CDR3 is TGTGCCAGCAGCACCTCCCCGGGACTAGCGAATGAGCAGTTCTTC. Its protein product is CASSTSPGLANEQFF.

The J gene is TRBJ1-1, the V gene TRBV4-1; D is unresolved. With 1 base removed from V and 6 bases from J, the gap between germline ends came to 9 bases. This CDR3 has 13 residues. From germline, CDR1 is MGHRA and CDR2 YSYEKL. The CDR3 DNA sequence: TGCGCCAGCAGCCAAGGAGGCATCCCTGAAGCTTTCTTT. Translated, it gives CASSQGGIPEAFF.

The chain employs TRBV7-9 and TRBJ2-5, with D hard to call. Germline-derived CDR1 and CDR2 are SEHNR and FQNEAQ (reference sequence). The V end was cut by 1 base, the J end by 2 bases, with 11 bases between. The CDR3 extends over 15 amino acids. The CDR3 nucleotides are TGTGCCAGCAGCTTAGACGTCGATCCTCAAGAGACCCAGTACTTC. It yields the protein CASSLDVDPQETQYF.

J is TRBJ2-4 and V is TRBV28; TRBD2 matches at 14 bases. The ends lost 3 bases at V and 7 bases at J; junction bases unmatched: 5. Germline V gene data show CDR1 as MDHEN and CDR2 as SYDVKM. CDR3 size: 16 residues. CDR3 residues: CASSFGLAGGDNIQYF. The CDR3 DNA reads TGTGCCAGCAGTTTTGGACTAGCGGGAGGAGATAACATTCAGTACTTC.

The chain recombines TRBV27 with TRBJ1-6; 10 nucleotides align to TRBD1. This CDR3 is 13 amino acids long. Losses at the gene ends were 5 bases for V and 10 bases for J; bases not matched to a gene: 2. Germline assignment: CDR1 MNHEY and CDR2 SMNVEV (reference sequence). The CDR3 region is CASSLGQGSPLHF. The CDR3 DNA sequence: TGTGCCAGCAGTCTGGGACAGGGGTCACCCCTCCACTTT.

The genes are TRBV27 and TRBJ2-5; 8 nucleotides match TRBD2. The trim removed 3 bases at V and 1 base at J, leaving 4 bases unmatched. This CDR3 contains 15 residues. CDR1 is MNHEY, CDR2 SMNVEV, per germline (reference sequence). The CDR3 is CASSLIAGPQETQYF. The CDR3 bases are TGTGCCAGCAGTTTGATAGCGGGGCCCCAAGAGACCCAGTACTTC.

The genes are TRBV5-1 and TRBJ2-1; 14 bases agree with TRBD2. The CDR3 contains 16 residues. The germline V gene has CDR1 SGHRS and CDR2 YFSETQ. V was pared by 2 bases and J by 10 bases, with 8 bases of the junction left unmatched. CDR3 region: CASSFGTSGSVWEQFF. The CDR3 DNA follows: TGCGCCAGCAGCTTCGGGACTAGCGGGAGCGTTTGGGAGCAGTTCTTC.